Below, 15 T cell receptor beta chains from the same sample are listed, as sequenced in a study of blood T cell repertoires in COVID-19. The table came from immunoSEQ multiplex PCR; TCRdb's copy has only in-frame clones and leaves some out. The repertoire holds 59,000 or so clones, with 73% as singletons. Sequences were obtained from peripheral blood. These receptor sequences come from a woman aged 50 to 60 with active or convalescent COVID-19.

The V gene is TRBV5-1, the J gene TRBJ1-1; D is possibly TRBD1 (5 bases). The CDR3 sequence is 15 residues long. The V end lost 0 bases, the J end lost 5 bases, and 14 bases lay between the germline ends. Germline CDR1 and CDR2: SGHRS and YFSETQ. The CDR3 sequence is CASSLAGAGWTEAFF. In nucleotides, the CDR3 is TGCGCCAGCAGCTTGGCCGGGGCGGGGTGGACTGAAGCTTTCTTT.

The V gene is TRBV19, the J gene TRBJ2-7, with D possibly TRBD2 on 5 matching bases. CDR3 length: 12 amino acids. The V gene's germline CDR1 is LNHDA and CDR2 SQIVND (reference sequence). Trimming left V 10 bases short and J 3 bases short, with 13 bases between. The CDR3 region is CATAGNLYEQYF. CDR3 coding DNA: TGTGCCACCGCCGGGAACCTCTACGAGCAGTACTTC.

CDR3 DNA sequence: TGTGCCAGCAGCCCCCAGTGGTCTTCCTACGAGCAGTACTTC. Its translation is CASSPQWSSYEQYF. The genes are TRBV9 and TRBJ2-7, with no clear D. The CDR3 length is 14 residues. V dropped 4 bases and J dropped 1 base, with 12 bases sitting between them. The germline V gene encodes CDR1 SGDLS and CDR2 YYNGEE.

J is TRBJ1-1 and V is TRBV18; 9 bases agree with TRBD1. Germline assignment: CDR1 KGHSH and CDR2 LQKENI. This CDR3 is built from 16 residues. J gave up 4 bases and V 3 bases, and 9 bases lay outside the gene matches. CDR3 region: CASSPGTGSRGTEAFF. The CDR3 DNA is TGTGCCAGCTCACCGGGGACAGGGTCTCGCGGCACTGAAGCTTTCTTT.

V usage is TRBV20-1 and J usage is TRBJ1-1; TRBD1 is a possible D gene (6 bases). Germline-derived CDR1 and CDR2 are DFQATT and SNEGSKA (reference sequence). This CDR3 is 11 amino acids long. V was shortened by 6 bases and J by 9 bases, with 14 bases between the two germline ends. The CDR3 here is CSATDGTKAFF. CDR3 DNA: TGCAGTGCAACGGATGGGACAAAAGCTTTCTTT.

The V call is TRBV5-6, the J call TRBJ2-7, with D perhaps TRBD2 (6 bases). Trimming shortened V by 0 bases and J by 6 bases, and 10 bases separated the two germline ends. This CDR3 is 13 amino acids long. Germline V gives CDR1 SGHDT, CDR2 YYEEEE. The CDR3 DNA follows: TGTGCCAGCAGCTTGGGCAGGGAGGTCGAGCAGTACTTC. The encoded protein is CASSLGREVEQYF.

This clone was detected only a few times. DNA for the CDR3: TGTGCCAGCAGCACACCCGGACAGGGAGGCTACACCTTC. It is translated as CASSTPGQGGYTF. This sequence joins TRBV9 and TRBJ1-2, with 8 bases fitting TRBD1. Germline trimming cut 4 bases from V and 8 bases from J; bases unmatched to any gene: 7. Germline lookup yields CDR1 SGDLS and CDR2 YYNGEE. There are 13 residues in the CDR3. Variable domain in full (rest from reference TRBV9 and TRBJ1-2): DSGVTQTPKHLITATGQRVTLRCSPRSGDLSVYWYQQSLDQGLQFLIQYYNGEERAKGNILERFSAQQFPDLHSELNLSSLELGDSALYFCASSTPGQGGYTFGSGTRLTVV.

This clone was counted only a few times. The chain carries TRBV14 and TRBJ2-1; no reliable D call. Trimming stripped 0 bases from V and 13 bases from J, with 13 bases between. The germline gives CDR1 SGHDN, CDR2 FVKESK. The CDR3 is 13 amino acids. CDR3 residues: CASSQDFGYRQFF. Here the CDR3 DNA reads TGTGCCAGCAGCCAAGATTTCGGATACAGACAGTTCTTC.

The chain joins TRBV6-6 to TRBJ2-2; D remains ambiguous. The CDR3 is 15 amino acids. The V gene's germline CDR1 is MNHNY and CDR2 SVGAGI (reference sequence). Trimming took off 7 bases at V and 2 bases at J, with 14 bases between the two ends. The CDR3 region has the DNA TGTGCCAGCACCCCAAGAGCCGATAACACCGGGGAGCTGTTTTTT. Translated, it gives CASTPRADNTGELFF.

The V call is TRBV5-4, the J call TRBJ2-5, with a tentative D call TRBD2 (5 bases). The V gene lost 0 bases and the J gene lost 0 bases, with 6 bases spanning the gap. CDR1 is SGHNT and CDR2 is YYREEE in the germline V gene (reference sequence). The CDR3 spans 14 residues. CDR3 sequence: CASSLVSDQETQYF. CDR3 nucleotides: TGTGCCAGCAGCTTGGTTAGCGACCAAGAGACCCAGTACTTC.

The chain recombines TRBV6-2 or TRBV6-3 with TRBJ1-1; a weak D match, TRBD1 (6 bases). V gave up 6 bases and J gave up 4 bases, with 21 bases separating them. CDR1 and CDR2 from the germline V gene are MNHEY and SVGEGT. The CDR3 totals 16 residues. This CDR3 is CASSLFNPRGGTEAFF. The CDR3 DNA follows: TGTGCCAGCAGCCTTTTTAACCCCAGGGGCGGCACTGAAGCTTTCTTT.

The chain employs TRBV6-6 and TRBJ2-7; 8 bases are shared with TRBD1. The CDR3 extends over 14 amino acids. The germline V gene encodes CDR1 MNHNY and CDR2 SVGAGI (reference sequence). The ends lost 0 bases at V and 7 bases at J; junction bases unmatched: 5. CDR3 sequence reads: CASSYSTGGWEQYF. CDR3 sequence (DNA): TGTGCCAGCAGTTACTCAACAGGGGGATGGGAGCAGTACTTC.

The V call is TRBV28, the J call TRBJ1-4, with TRBD1 as a possible D gene (6 bases). The CDR3 is made up of 14 amino acids. CDR1 MDHEN and CDR2 SYDVKM come from the germline V gene. V lost 2 bases to trimming and J lost 5 bases, with 9 bases between them. The CDR3 reads CASSLPGVNEKLFF. The CDR3 DNA reads as TGTGCCAGCAGTTTACCAGGGGTCAATGAAAAACTGTTTTTT.

The chain carries TRBV10-2 and TRBJ1-1; 7 bases line up with TRBD1. Germline V gene data show CDR1 as WSHSY and CDR2 as SAAADI. Unmatched junction bases numbered 7, after V lost 8 bases and J lost 1 base. The CDR3 runs 14 residues. The CDR3 DNA is TGCGCCAGCCGTTCTCAGGGGGAGAACACTGAAGCTTTCTTT. Its protein is CASRSQGENTEAFF.

V gene TRBV4-1 combines with J gene TRBJ2-1; 8 bases agree with TRBD2. CDR3 size: 16 residues. The V segment lost 0 bases and the J segment 2 bases; nucleotides outside the gene matches: 3. Germline assignment: CDR1 MGHRA and CDR2 YSYEKL. CDR3 nucleotides: TGCGCCAGCAGCCAAGATTTAGCGGGGACCTACAATGAGCAGTTCTTC. Protein: CASSQDLAGTYNEQFF.